These 20 T cell receptor beta chains were all obtained from the same sample, sequenced in a study of shared clonotypes between healthy human individuals. Assay: immunoSEQ multiplex PCR; the TCRdb copy retains only in-frame clones and omits some. The sample contains around 100,000 clones, 65% to 75% of which appear only once. The sequenced sample consisted of memory CD8+ T cells sorted from blood. The subset was: CD45RO+ cells pooled with CCR7-negative TemRA cells. The receptors here all came from a woman in her 30s in good health.

Remarks on this clone: A much larger clone lies a single base off, so this may be a read error. V gene TRBV6-4 combines with J gene TRBJ2-2; TRBD1 is a possible D gene (5 bases). The V gene's germline CDR1 is MRHNA and CDR2 SNTAGT. The CDR3 covers 14 residues. CDR3 DNA: TGTGCCAGCAGTGACTCGATGGACACCAGGGAGCTGTTTTTT. Its protein is CASSDSMDTRELFF.

This clone was seen a few times. The rearrangement links TRBV10-3 to TRBJ1-5, with no clear D. Deletions cut 3 bases from V and 7 bases from J, with 10 bases between. Germline values: CDR1 ENHRY, CDR2 SYGVKD. CDR3 length: 13 residues. The CDR3 DNA sequence: TGTGCCATCAGTGACAGAGGAAACCAGCCCCAGCATTTT. Translation: CAISDRGNQPQHF.

This clone was seen a handful of times. The chain uses TRBV5-6 and TRBJ2-1; D gene uncertain. Germline V gene data show CDR1 as SGHDT and CDR2 as YYEEEE. The V gene lost 1 base and the J gene lost 6 bases, with 8 bases spanning the gap. The CDR3 has 13 amino acids. The CDR3 bases are TGTGCCAGCAGCTTGAGTCCCAGCAATGAGCAGTTCTTC. Its protein is CASSLSPSNEQFF.

The rearrangement joins TRBV7-9 to TRBJ1-1; no definite D call. The length of the CDR3 is 14 residues. The ends were cut back, 8 bases at V and 3 bases at J, with 16 bases in the middle. Germline V lookup: CDR1 SEHNR, CDR2 FQNEAQ (reference sequence). CDR3 sequence reads: CASGCDVPDTEAFF. Here the CDR3 DNA reads TGTGCCAGCGGTTGCGACGTACCAGACACTGAAGCTTTCTTT.

This clone was seen a handful of times. This chain links TRBV4-2 with TRBJ1-2; the D gene is possibly TRBD1 (5 bases). The CDR3 totals 14 residues. V gave up 1 base and J gave up 4 bases, with 10 bases separating them. CDR1 is LGHNA, CDR2 YNFKEQ, per germline. CDR3 in DNA: TGTGCCAGCAGCCAAGGGGGCGCCGGCTATGGCTACACCTTC. Encoded protein: CASSQGGAGYGYTF.

This clone was seen only a few times. The chain uses TRBV5-1 and TRBJ2-7; 8 positions agree with TRBD2. This CDR3 spans 15 amino acids. V shed 3 bases and J 6 bases; nucleotides not matched to a gene: 11. Germline CDR1 SGHRS, CDR2 YFSETQ. DNA for the CDR3: TGCGCCAGCAGCTCGACCGGGACTAGTCAGCGCGAGCAGTACTTC. Amino acids: CASSSTGTSQREQYF.

The chain employs TRBV5-1 and TRBJ2-5; 8 bases align to TRBD2. Germline V gene sequence: CDR1 SGHRS, CDR2 YFSETQ. V gave up 3 bases and J gave up 0 bases; unmatched junction bases: 4. CDR3 length equals 15 residues. The CDR3, as DNA: TGCGCCAGCAGCTATAGCGGGACTAACCAAGAGACCCAGTACTTC. This sequence encodes CASSYSGTNQETQYF.

The chain uses TRBV28 and TRBJ2-1, with 8 positions matching TRBD2. Trimming removed 11 bases from V and 7 bases from J; junction bases left unmatched: 10. The CDR3 consists of 13 residues. Per the germline V gene, CDR1 is MDHEN and CDR2 is SYDVKM. CDR3 sequence reads: CARKRELWNEQFF. CDR3 bases: TGTGCCCGTAAGCGGGAGTTGTGGAATGAGCAGTTCTTC.

The chain carries TRBV4-1 and TRBJ2-7, with 7 bases lining up with TRBD2. Per germline, CDR1 MGHRA and CDR2 YSYEKL. This CDR3 comprises 16 residues. Trimming cost V 0 bases and J 12 bases; bases outside gene matches: 17. The CDR3 DNA sequence: TGCGCCAGCAGCCAAGATCGAAGCGGGACGAGCTGGAAGCGGTACTTC. Protein sequence: CASSQDRSGTSWKRYF.

This clone was observed once. V and J are TRBV10-3 and TRBJ2-2; TRBD2 matches 12 bases. V shed 4 bases, J shed 9 bases, and the junction held 9 bases outside the gene matches. Germline V gene data show CDR1 as ENHRY and CDR2 as SYGVKD. This CDR3 is built from 16 residues. The CDR3 coding sequence is TGTGCCATCAGTGTGGGACTAGCGGGTGCACATTGGGAGCTGTTTTTT. Amino acid sequence: CAISVGLAGAHWELFF.

This clone appeared a single time. The rearrangement links TRBV19 to TRBJ2-4, with 9 bases fitting TRBD1. The CDR3 runs to 14 residues. Germline V gives CDR1 LNHDA, CDR2 SQIVND (reference sequence). J lost 6 bases, V lost 9 bases, and 9 bases had no gene match. This chain's CDR3 is CASKDRGSANIQYF. CDR3 DNA: TGTGCCAGCAAGGACAGGGGAAGCGCAAACATTCAGTACTTC.

The V call is TRBV25-1, the J call TRBJ2-2, with TRBD2 matching 8 bases. Trimming removed 2 bases from V and 6 bases from J; junction bases left unmatched: 8. The germline V gene encodes CDR1 MGHDK and CDR2 SYGVNS. The CDR3 is 16 amino acids. The CDR3 DNA reads as TGTGCCAGCAGTGAAATGTCGGGGGGGCATCCCGGGGAGCTGTTTTTT. It encodes CASSEMSGGHPGELFF.

The chain carries TRBV2 and TRBJ2-7; D unresolved. Germline loops: CDR1 SNHLY, CDR2 FYNNEI. Trimming left V 3 bases short and J 3 bases short, with 15 bases between. The CDR3 spans 15 residues. This CDR3 is CASSEAVTFLYEQYF. CDR3 nucleotides: TGTGCCAGCAGTGAGGCGGTCACTTTCCTCTACGAGCAGTACTTC.

The gene calls are TRBV5-4 and TRBJ2-1; D is unclear. The CDR3 length is 17 residues. Looked up from germline, CDR1 is SGHNT and CDR2 is YYREEE (reference sequence). The ends were cut back, 0 bases at V and 3 bases at J, with 16 bases in the middle. CDR3 loop: CASSLVGLGGYYNEQFF. The CDR3 DNA sequence: TGTGCCAGCAGCTTGGTAGGGCTGGGTGGCTACTACAATGAGCAGTTCTTC.

This clone showed up just once. The chain carries TRBV5-1 and TRBJ2-2; 10 bases agree with TRBD1. The CDR3 consists of 16 residues. The germline CDR1 and CDR2 sequences are SGHRS and YFSETQ. Unmatched junction bases numbered 9, after V lost 3 bases and J lost 7 bases. The chain's CDR3 is CASSWTGTGVNGELFF. In DNA form, the CDR3 reads TGCGCCAGCAGCTGGACCGGGACAGGGGTTAACGGGGAGCTGTTTTTT.

The CDR3 protein is CASSAAVRGPYEQYF. The DNA for the CDR3 is TGTGCCAGCAGCGCGGCGGTGAGGGGTCCCTACGAGCAGTACTTC. The V and J genes are TRBV7-9 and TRBJ2-7; tentatively, D is TRBD1 or TRBD2 (5 bases each). Trimming cost V 5 bases and J 2 bases, with 16 bases left between them. Germline-derived CDR1 and CDR2 are SEHNR and FQNEAQ (reference sequence). The CDR3 contains 15 residues. The complete variable domain, with remaining parts taken from reference TRBV7-9 and TRBJ2-7, reads DTGVSQNPRHKITKRGQNVTFRCDPISEHNRLYWYRQTLGQGPEFLTYFQNEAQLEKSRLLSDRFSAERPKGSFSTLEIQRTEQGDSAMYLCASSAAVRGPYEQYFGPGTRLTVT.

V gene TRBV30 combines with J gene TRBJ2-7, with TRBD2 as a possible D gene (6 bases). V lost 2 bases and J lost 5, with 13 bases in between. Per the germline V gene, CDR1 is GTSNPN and CDR2 is SVGIG (reference sequence). The CDR3 consists of 13 residues. CDR3 sequence reads: CAWSTGVAHEQYF. The CDR3 DNA reads as TGTGCCTGGAGTACGGGAGTAGCCCACGAGCAGTACTTC.

CDR3 coding DNA: TGTGCCAGCAGCGCAATCCCCCGCTATGAGCAGTTCTTC. Translation: CASSAIPRYEQFF. The chain uses TRBV9 and TRBJ2-1; D gene uncertain. V was clipped by 3 bases and J by 8 bases, with 12 bases between them. CDR1 and CDR2 (germline): SGDLS, YYNGEE. This CDR3 region has 13 residues.

To note about this clone: Relative to the germline gene, one junction end is altered; a read error may explain this. V and J are TRBV6-4 and TRBJ1-1; no definite D call. Germline V gene sequence: CDR1 MRHNA, CDR2 SNTAGT. The CDR3 contains 13 residues. CDR3 in amino acids: CASSYSGGTEAFF. The CDR3 nucleotides read TGTGCCAGCAGTTACTCGGGTGGCACTGAAGCTTTCTTT.

Ten or more counts support this clone. This chain joins TRBV5-1 and TRBJ2-1; no definite D call. The CDR3 is 15 amino acids. Trimming shortened V by 5 bases and J by 6 bases, and 18 bases separated the two germline ends. Germline CDR1 is SGHRS and CDR2 is YFSETQ. The CDR3 is CASRYSTGLGNEQFF. Written as DNA, the CDR3 is TGCGCCAGCAGATATTCGACGGGTTTGGGCAATGAGCAGTTCTTC.